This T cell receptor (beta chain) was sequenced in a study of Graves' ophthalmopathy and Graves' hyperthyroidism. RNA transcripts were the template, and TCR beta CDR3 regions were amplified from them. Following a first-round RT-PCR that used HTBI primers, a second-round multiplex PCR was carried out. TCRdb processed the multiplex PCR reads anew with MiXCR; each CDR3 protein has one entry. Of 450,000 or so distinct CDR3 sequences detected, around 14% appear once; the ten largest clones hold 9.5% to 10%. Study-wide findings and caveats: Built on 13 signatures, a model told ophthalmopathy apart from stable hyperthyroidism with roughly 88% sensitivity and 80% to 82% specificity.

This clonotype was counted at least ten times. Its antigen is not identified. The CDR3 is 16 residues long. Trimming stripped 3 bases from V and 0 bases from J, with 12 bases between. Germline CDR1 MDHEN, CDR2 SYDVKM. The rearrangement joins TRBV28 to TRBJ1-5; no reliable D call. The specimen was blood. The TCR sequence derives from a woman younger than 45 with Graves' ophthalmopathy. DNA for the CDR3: TGTGCCAGCAGTTTTCCGATCGGGTATAGCAATCAGCCCCAGCATTTT. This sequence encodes CASSFPIGYSNQPQHF.